The source of this T cell receptor (beta chain) is a study of Ad26.COV2.S vaccination and SARS-CoV-2 variants. Across the study: The COV1001 Ad26.COV2.S trial arm included the donor. The authors gave Ad26.COV2.S intramuscularly, either once or twice 56 days apart.

Noted treatment: roughly 18 received Ad26.COV2.S at low or high dose, single or two shots; roughly five received placebo; per-sample allocation not given. Sampling was done on day 63 after the first vaccine or placebo injection. Germline CDR1 and CDR2: MNHEY and SVGEGT. The CDR3 is 15 amino acids. V gave up 6 bases and J gave up 7 bases, with 21 bases separating them. Measured with immunoSEQ multiplex PCR; TCRdb has only the in-frame clones, and not every one. This repertoire shows roughly 400,000 clones, approximately 90% found once; its top ten account for 1.5% to 2%. Study-level findings and limits: In vaccinated individuals, spike-specific CD8+ and CD4+ T cell responses reportedly displayed substantial breadth.

Concerning this clone itself: Its antigen is unidentified.

The source material was peripheral blood, sampled in a trial of Ad26.COV2.S vaccine versus placebo. The sequence was collected from a person aged 18-65 years who received the Ad26.COV2.S COVID-19 vaccine or a placebo. The rearrangement links TRBV6-2 or TRBV6-3 to TRBJ1-1, with no clear D. This CDR3 is CASSPLGGKGYEAFF. The CDR3 DNA reads TGTGCCAGCAGCCCCCTGGGAGGGAAAGGTTATGAAGCTTTCTTT.